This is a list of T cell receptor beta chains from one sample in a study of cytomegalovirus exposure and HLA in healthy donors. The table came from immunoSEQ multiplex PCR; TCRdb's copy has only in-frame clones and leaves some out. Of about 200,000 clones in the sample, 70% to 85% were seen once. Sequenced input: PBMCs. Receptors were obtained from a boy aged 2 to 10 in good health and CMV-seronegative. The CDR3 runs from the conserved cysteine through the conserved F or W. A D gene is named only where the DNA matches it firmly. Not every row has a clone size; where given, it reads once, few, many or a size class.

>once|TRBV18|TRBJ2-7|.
TGTGCCAGCTCACCCGGGAACCCCTACGAGCAGTACTTC
CASSPGNPYEQYF
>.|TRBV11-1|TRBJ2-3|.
TGTGCCAGCAGCTTCCCAGGCACAGATACGCAGTATTTT
CASSFPGTDTQYF
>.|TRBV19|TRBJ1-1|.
TGTGCCAGTAGTCGGGAGTTGAACACTGAAGCTTTCTTT
CASSRELNTEAFF
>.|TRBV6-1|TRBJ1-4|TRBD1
TGTGCCACCCTCAACAGGGGAACTAATGAAAAACTGTTTTTT
CATLNRGTNEKLFF
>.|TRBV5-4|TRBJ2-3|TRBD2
TGTGCCAGCAGCTGGGAGGGACTAGCGGTCACAGATACGCAGTATTTT
CASSWEGLAVTDTQYF
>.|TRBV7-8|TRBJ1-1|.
TGTGCCAGCAGCGGCCGGCGGGCTTTGAACACTGAAGCTTTCTTT
CASSGRRALNTEAFF
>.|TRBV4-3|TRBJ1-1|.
TGCGCCAGCAGCCAAGATCTCGGGGGAATGAACACTGAAGCTTTCTTT
CASSQDLGGMNTEAFF
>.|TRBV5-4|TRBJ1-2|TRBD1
TGTGCCAGCAGGAACGGGACAGGGGCCGGCTATGGCTACACCTTC
CASRNGTGAGYGYTF
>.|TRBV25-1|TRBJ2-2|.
TGTGCCAGCAGTGAAGGGACAACAAACACCGGGGAGCTGTTTTTT
CASSEGTTNTGELFF
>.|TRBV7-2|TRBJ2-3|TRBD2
TGTGCCAGCAGCCCGTATCGGACTAGCGGGGGGGCCGGGCAGTATTTT
CASSPYRTSGGAGQYF
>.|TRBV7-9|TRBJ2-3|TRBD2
TGTGCCATCGACGCCCTACGACTAGCGGCTAGCACAGATACGCAGTATTTT
CAIDALRLAASTDTQYF
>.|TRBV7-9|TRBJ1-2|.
TGTGCCAGCAGCTCCCAGCGGAACAGTTATGGCTACACCTTC
CASSSQRNSYGYTF
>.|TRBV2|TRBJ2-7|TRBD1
TGTGCCAGCAGAGACAGGGGGCAGACGTGGGAGCAGTACTTC
CASRDRGQTWEQYF
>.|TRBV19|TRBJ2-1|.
TGTGCCAGTAGTCGGGGAGGGGGGATCCATGAGCAGTTCTTC
CASSRGGGIHEQFF
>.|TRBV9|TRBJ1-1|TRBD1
TGTGCCAGCAGCCCGTGGATAGACAGGGACACTGAAGCTTTCTTT
CASSPWIDRDTEAFF
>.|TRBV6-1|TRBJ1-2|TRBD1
TGTGCCAGCAGCCAAACGGGACAGGGGGATCGGGGCTACACCTTC
CASSQTGQGDRGYTF
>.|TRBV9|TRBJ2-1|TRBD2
TGTGCCAGCAGCGTAGATGTAGCGGGGTACAATGAGCAGTTCTTC
CASSVDVAGYNEQFF
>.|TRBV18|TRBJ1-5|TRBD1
TGTGCCAGCTCGTGGACAGGTTTAAGCAATCAGCCCCAGCATTTT
CASSWTGLSNQPQHF
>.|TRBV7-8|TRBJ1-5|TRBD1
TGTGCCAGCAGCTCACGCCAGGGGGGCAATCAGCCCCAGCATTTT
CASSSRQGGNQPQHF
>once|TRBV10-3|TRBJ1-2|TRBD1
TGTGCCTCCGACCAGGGGGCGGGTGGCTACACCTTC
CASDQGAGGYTF
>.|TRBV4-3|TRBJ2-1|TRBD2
TGCGCCAGCAGCCCCCCGACTAGCGGGGGGTCCAATGAGCAGTTCTTC
CASSPPTSGGSNEQFF
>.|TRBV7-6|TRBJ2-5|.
TGTGCCAGCAGCAGCCTAGAGACCCAGTACTTC
CASSSLETQYF
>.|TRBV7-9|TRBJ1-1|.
TGTGCCAGCAGCTTAATACGGAGGGGCCTGCCTGAAGCTTTCTTT
CASSLIRRGLPEAFF
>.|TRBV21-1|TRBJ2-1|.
TGTGCCAGCACCCGCGGACAGCGATACAATGAGCAGTTCTTC
CASTRGQRYNEQFF
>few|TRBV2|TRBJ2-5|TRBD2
TGTGCCAGCCTGCTGGCTAGCGGGGGGATTACCCAGTACTTC
CASLLASGGITQYF
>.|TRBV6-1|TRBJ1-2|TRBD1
TGTGCCAGCAGTGTAGGGACAGGGGATGGCTACACCTTC
CASSVGTGDGYTF
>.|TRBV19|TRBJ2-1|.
TGTGCCAGTAGTATAAAATCCGGGACAGAGCAGTTCTTC
CASSIKSGTEQFF
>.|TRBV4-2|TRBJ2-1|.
TGTGCCGGGATCGGAGGGTCCCCCTACAATGAGCAGTTCTTC
CAGIGGSPYNEQFF
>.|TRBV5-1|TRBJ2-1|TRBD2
TGCGCCAGCAGCTTCCCTAGCGGGGGCCCAAACTCCTACAATGAGCAGTTCTTC
CASSFPSGGPNSYNEQFF
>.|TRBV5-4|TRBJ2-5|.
TGTGCCAGCAGCTTGGGAACTAGAGGAGAGACCCAGTACTTC
CASSLGTRGETQYF
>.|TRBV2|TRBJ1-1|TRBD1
TGTGCCAGCAGTGGACAGGGAAACACTGAAGCTTTCTTT
CASSGQGNTEAFF
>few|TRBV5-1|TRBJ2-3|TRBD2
TGCGCCAGCAGCTGGACTAGCGGGGGGAACACAGATACGCAGTATTTT
CASSWTSGGNTDTQYF
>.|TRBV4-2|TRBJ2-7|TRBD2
TGTGCCAGCAGCCAAGGCTCGGGGACTAGCGGGGGAGCTCCCTACGAGCAGTACTTC
CASSQGSGTSGGAPYEQYF
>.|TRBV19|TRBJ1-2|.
TGTGCCAGTAGTCGAGCTAACTATGGCTACACCTTC
CASSRANYGYTF
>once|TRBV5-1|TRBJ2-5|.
TGCGCCAGCAGCCCAGATCCACCGAGGAGGGAGACCCAGTACTTC
CASSPDPPRRETQYF
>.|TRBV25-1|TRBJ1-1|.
TGTGCCAAACCCACAGGGAACACTGAAGCTTTCTTT
CAKPTGNTEAFF
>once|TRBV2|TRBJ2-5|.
TGTGCCAGCAGTGCTGGGAGCCCGTATGGGACCCAGTACTTC
CASSAGSPYGTQYF
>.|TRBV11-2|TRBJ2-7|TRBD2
TGTGCAAGTAGCGGGAGTTACTACGAGCAGTACTTC
CASSGSYYEQYF
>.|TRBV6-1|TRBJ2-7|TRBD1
TGTGCCAGCAGTGAAAGAGGGACAGATGACGAGCAGTACTTC
CASSERGTDDEQYF
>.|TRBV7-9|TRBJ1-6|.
TGTGCCAGCAGCTCTCTACCACCAGCGGATTCACCCCTCCACTTT
CASSSLPPADSPLHF
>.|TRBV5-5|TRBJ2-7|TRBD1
TGTGCCAGCAGCTTCTTGCGACAGGGCACCTACGAGCAGTACTTC
CASSFLRQGTYEQYF
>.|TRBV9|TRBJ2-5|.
TGTGCCAGCAGCGGCCTCGGGGAGACCCAGTACTTC
CASSGLGETQYF
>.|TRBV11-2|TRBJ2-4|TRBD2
TGTGCCAGCAGTTCACTTACTAGCGGGGGAGCTAAAAACATTCAGTACTTC
CASSSLTSGGAKNIQYF
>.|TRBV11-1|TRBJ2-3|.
TGTGCCAGCAGCTCTCCAGCGTATAGCACAGATACGCAGTATTTT
CASSSPAYSTDTQYF
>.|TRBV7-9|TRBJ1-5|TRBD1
TGTGCCAGCAGCACAGGGGGCAGGGAGCCCCAGCATTTT
CASSTGGREPQHF
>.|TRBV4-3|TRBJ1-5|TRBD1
TGCGCCAGCAGCCTAGAACAGGGGACTCAGCCCCAGCATTTT
CASSLEQGTQPQHF
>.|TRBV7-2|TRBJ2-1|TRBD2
TGTGCCAGCAGCCGGGGATTAGCGGGGGGGATTAATGAGCAGTTCTTC
CASSRGLAGGINEQFF
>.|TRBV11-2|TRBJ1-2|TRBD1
TGTGCCAGCAGCCGCTCTGGACAGGGGGCTGGCGGCTACACCTTC
CASSRSGQGAGGYTF